Presented here are 13 T cell receptor beta chains from one specimen sequenced in a study of PD-1 blockade in classical Hodgkin lymphoma. Relapses following autologous stem cell transplantation were seen in all patients, with brentuximab vedotin exposure varying. Assay: immunoSEQ multiplex PCR; the TCRdb copy retains only in-frame clones and omits some. The table records about 43,000 clones, over 70% of them present only once. The sequenced sample was peripheral blood mononuclear cells (PBMCs), obtained at baseline. The receptor source for this set is a human donor with classical Hodgkin lymphoma.

This chain joins TRBV7-8 and TRBJ1-1; D perhaps matches TRBD1 (5 bases). Germline values: CDR1 SGHVS, CDR2 FQNEAQ. The CDR3 length is 13 residues. V lost 4 bases and J 1 base, leaving 7 bases between the germline ends. CDR3 amino acids: CASSSGPNTEAFF. In nucleotides, the CDR3 is TGTGCCAGCAGCTCGGGGCCGAACACTGAAGCTTTCTTT.

The rearrangement uses TRBV11-3 and TRBJ2-7; 10 bases map to TRBD2. Per the germline V gene, CDR1 is SGHNT and CDR2 is YENEEA. This CDR3 contains 16 residues. Unmatched junction bases numbered 12, after V lost 5 bases and J lost 5 bases. In nucleotides, the CDR3 is TGTGCCAGCAGCAGCGGCCCAGCGGGAGGGAACCACGAGCAGTACTTC. Its translation: CASSSGPAGGNHEQYF.

This clone is medium-sized (0.01 to 0.1%) within its sample. This chain joins TRBV9 and TRBJ2-7; D is tentatively TRBD1 or TRBD2 (5 bases each). The V and J ends lost 0 bases and 5 bases respectively, with 9 bases between them. The CDR3 loop spans 13 amino acids. The germline gives CDR1 SGDLS, CDR2 YYNGEE. CDR3 residues: CASSVATGHEQYF. The CDR3 nucleotides read TGTGCCAGCAGCGTAGCTACGGGACACGAGCAGTACTTC.

The gene calls are TRBV5-1 and TRBJ1-1; D unclear. The CDR3 is made up of 15 amino acids. The germline V and J ends were trimmed by 1 base and 5 bases, with 15 bases remaining between them. Germline CDR1 reads SGHRS; CDR2 reads YFSETQ. CDR3 coding DNA: TGCGCCAGCAGCTTGTTTGGGAGGGTGGAGACTGAAGCTTTCTTT. Protein: CASSLFGRVETEAFF.

The chain recombines TRBV29-1 with TRBJ2-1; tentatively, D is TRBD1 or TRBD2 (5 bases each). The CDR3 is made up of 13 amino acids. V was trimmed by 7 bases and J by 4 bases, leaving 14 bases between them. Germline CDR1 and CDR2: SQVTM and ANQGSEA. The CDR3 nucleotides are TGCAGCGGCACCCCGGGGACGTACAATGAGCAGTTCTTC. This translates into CSGTPGTYNEQFF.

The chain joins TRBV6-5 to TRBJ2-7, with D possibly TRBD1 on 5 matching bases. V shed 7 bases and J shed 0 bases, with 10 bases lying between them. The CDR3 loop spans 13 amino acids. Germline CDR1 and CDR2: MNHEY and SVGAGI. In DNA, the CDR3 is TGTGCCAGCACCTCGACAGTCTCCTACGAGCAGTACTTC. Translating it yields CASTSTVSYEQYF.

V gene TRBV7-3 combines with J gene TRBJ1-1; TRBD1 matches at 7 bases. This CDR3 contains 16 residues. V shed 5 bases and J 6 bases; nucleotides not matched to a gene: 15. Germline V gene data show CDR1 as SGHTA and CDR2 as FQGTGA. DNA of the CDR3: TGTGCCAGCAGCCCAAAAAGGGGGCTACAAGGATCTGAAGCTTTCTTT. Translated, it gives CASSPKRGLQGSEAFF.

The gene calls are TRBV6-5 and TRBJ1-1; D is unclear. The CDR3 contains 13 residues. Deletions cut 6 bases from V and 7 bases from J, with 15 bases between. Per germline, CDR1 MNHEY and CDR2 SVGAGI. The CDR3 DNA reads as TGTGCCAGCAGCCCAGGACGGTGGGGTGAAGCTTTCTTT. Protein product: CASSPGRWGEAFF.

This sequence joins TRBV5-4 and TRBJ2-3, with 10 bases that match TRBD2. With V trimmed by 9 bases and J by 6 bases, 10 bases remained unmatched. This CDR3 comprises 14 residues. The germline gives CDR1 SGHNT, CDR2 YYREEE (reference sequence). CDR3 DNA: TGTGCCATTCCAGCGGGGGGGCTTGGGGATACGCAGTATTTT. This translates into CAIPAGGLGDTQYF.

The chain combines TRBV21-1 with TRBJ2-5. TRBV21-1 is recorded as a pseudogene. The CDR3 sequence is 15 residues long. The CDR3 protein is CASSKARQIQETQYF. The CDR3 DNA follows: TGTGCCAGCAGCAAAGCAAGGCAGATCCAAGAGACCCAGTACTTC.

For this clone: One end of the junction is discordant with germline, which a read error may explain. As DNA, the CDR3 is TGTGCCAGCAGAGTAGCTGCTAGCGGGAGCACCGGGGAGCTGTTTTTT. It yields the protein CASRVAASGSTGELFF. The chain has TRBV9 and TRBJ2-2, with 10 positions matching TRBD2. CDR3 length: 16 residues. Germline V gives CDR1 SGDLS, CDR2 YYNGEE. Full variable domain (outside the CDR3, taken from reference TRBV9 and TRBJ2-2): DSGVTQTPKHLITATGQRVTLRCSPRSGDLSVYWYQQSLDQGLQFLIQYYNGEERAKGNILERFSAQQFPDLHSELNLSSLELGDSALYFCASRVAASGSTGELFFGEGSRLTVL.

This clone was seen ten or more times. The V and J genes are TRBV15 and TRBJ2-1, with D perhaps TRBD2 (6 bases). The germline gives CDR1 LNHNV, CDR2 YYDKDF (reference sequence). Trimming took 6 bases from V and 5 from J, leaving 14 bases between them. This CDR3 spans 14 amino acids. The DNA for the CDR3 is TGTGCCACCAGGGGTGTTTCGGGAGACAATGAGCAGTTCTTC. Protein sequence: CATRGVSGDNEQFF.

In its sample, this clone is medium-sized. The chain uses TRBV7-9 and TRBJ1-1, with TRBD1 matching over 7 bases. Germline-derived CDR1 and CDR2 are SEHNR and FQNEAQ (reference sequence). This CDR3 comprises 13 residues. With 2 bases clipped from V and 5 bases from J, the junction kept 2 bases outside the gene matches. CDR3 DNA: TGTGCCAGCAGCTTACCAGGGGGGACTGAAGCTTTCTTT. This gives the protein CASSLPGGTEAFF. The variable domain in full, completed from reference TRBV7-9 and TRBJ1-1, reads DTGVSQNPRHKITKRGQNVTFRCDPISEHNRLYWYRQTLGQGPEFLTYFQNEAQLEKSRLLSDRFSAERPKGSFSTLEIQRTEQGDSAMYLCASSLPGGTEAFFGQGTRLTVV.